This T cell receptor beta chain was profiled in a study of blood T cell repertoires in COVID-19. The wider study: Acute and convalescent COVID-19 samples came from the United States, Italy and Spain. PBMCs, B-cell-depleted T cells, or T cells provided the cDNA or gDNA that made up the material.

This clone showed up just once. Produced via immunoSEQ multiplex PCR; TCRdb's table is partial and in-frame only. The table lists some 130,000 clones, approximately 84% of them singletons, with about 18% in the top ten. This CDR3 contains 17 residues. Germline V gene data show CDR1 as SGDLS and CDR2 as YYNGEE. The V and J ends lost 1 base and 2 bases, in that order; junction bases with no gene match: 8. This chain links TRBV9 with TRBJ2-3; 9 nucleotides agree with TRBD2. Sample: peripheral blood. The receptor was isolated from a woman aged 45 to 65 who had recovered from COVID-19. CDR3 sequence (DNA): TGTGCCAGCAGCGTAAGTGGGGCTAGCGGGGTCACAGATACGCAGTATTTT. Its protein is CASSVSGASGVTDTQYF.